The next 3 T cell receptor beta chains were all read from a single sample in a study of cytomegalovirus exposure and HLA in healthy donors. The PCR used 60 Vbeta and 13 Jbeta primers. Produced via immunoSEQ multiplex PCR; TCRdb's table is partial and in-frame only. Of tens of thousands of clones listed, over 65% are singletons. The specimen sequenced was PBMCs. The receptors derive from a middle-aged man in good health and CMV-seronegative.

The chain joins TRBV6-5 to TRBJ2-7; D is possibly TRBD2 (5 bases). Trimming removed 4 bases at V and 0 bases at J, with 13 bases between. Germline loops: CDR1 MNHEY, CDR2 SVGAGI. This CDR3 spans 15 amino acids. The CDR3 coding sequence is TGTGCCAGCAGTTTCACCGGAGGTAACTCCTACGAGCAGTACTTC. It codes for CASSFTGGNSYEQYF.

V is TRBV9 and J is TRBJ2-7; weak D call: TRBD1 (5 bases). Germline CDR1 and CDR2: SGDLS and YYNGEE. There are 14 residues in the CDR3. Trimming stripped 4 bases from V and 2 bases from J, with 13 bases between. The CDR3 bases are TGTGCCAGCAGCACGACAGACAGCACCTACGAGCAGTACTTC. Protein sequence: CASSTTDSTYEQYF.

The rearrangement uses TRBV5-4 and TRBJ2-5, with 12 bases aligning to TRBD2. The J segment lost 3 bases and the V segment lost 4 bases, leaving 4 bases of the junction unmatched. The CDR3 loop spans 15 amino acids. The germline V gene has CDR1 SGHNT and CDR2 YYREEE (reference sequence). Written as DNA, the CDR3 is TGTGCCAGCAGCACTCGGACTAGCGGGAAAGAGACCCAGTACTTC. It codes for CASSTRTSGKETQYF.